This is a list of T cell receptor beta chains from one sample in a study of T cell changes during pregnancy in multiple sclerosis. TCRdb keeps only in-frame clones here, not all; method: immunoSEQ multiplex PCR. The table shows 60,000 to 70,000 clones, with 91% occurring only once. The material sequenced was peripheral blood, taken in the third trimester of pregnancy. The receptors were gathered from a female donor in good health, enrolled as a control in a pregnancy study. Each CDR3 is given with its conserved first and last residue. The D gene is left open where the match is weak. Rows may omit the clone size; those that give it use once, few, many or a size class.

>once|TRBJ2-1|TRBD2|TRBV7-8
CASSLVRLAAQGEFF
TGTGCCAGCAGCTTAGTGAGGCTAGCGGCTCAAGGGGAGTTCTTC
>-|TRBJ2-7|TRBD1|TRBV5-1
CASSLWGTASYEQYF
TGCGCCAGCAGCTTGTGGGGGACAGCGTCCTACGAGCAGTACTTC
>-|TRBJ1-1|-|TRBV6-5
CASSYSRVGNTEAFF
TGTGCCAGCAGTTACTCACGGGTGGGTAACACTGAAGCTTTCTTT
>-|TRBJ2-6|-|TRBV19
CASSYPTGANVLTF
TGTGCCAGTAGCTATCCTACCGGGGCCAACGTCCTGACTTTC
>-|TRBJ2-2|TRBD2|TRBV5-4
CASSLQGLTTGELFF
TGTGCCAGCAGCTTGCAGGGACTAACTACCGGGGAGCTGTTTTTT
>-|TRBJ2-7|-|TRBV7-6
CASSPTPILREYEQYF
TGTGCCAGCAGCCCGACCCCCATACTAAGAGAGTACGAGCAGTACTTC
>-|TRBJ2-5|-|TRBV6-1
CASSENRGFETQYF
TGTGCCAGCAGTGAGAACAGAGGGTTTGAGACCCAGTACTTC
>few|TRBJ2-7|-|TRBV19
CASSISRTTYEQYF
TGTGCCAGTAGTATTTCCCGGACTACCTACGAGCAGTACTTC
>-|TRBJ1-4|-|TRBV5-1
CASSPGTSNEKLFF
TGCGCCAGCAGCCCCGGGACTAGCAATGAAAAACTGTTTTTT
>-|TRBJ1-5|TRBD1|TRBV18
CASSLLRTGDDQPQHF
TGTGCCAGCTCACTACTAAGGACAGGGGACGATCAGCCCCAGCATTTT
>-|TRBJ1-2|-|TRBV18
CASSSAADINYGYTF
TGTGCCAGCTCCTCGGCCGCAGACATTAACTATGGCTACACCTTC
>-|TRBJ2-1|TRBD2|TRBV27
CASSPGLANYNEQFF
TGTGCCAGCAGTCCCGGACTAGCAAACTACAATGAGCAGTTCTTC
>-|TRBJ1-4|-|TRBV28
CASSFRLGDEKLFF
TGTGCCAGCAGTTTTCGGCTGGGCGATGAAAAACTGTTTTTT
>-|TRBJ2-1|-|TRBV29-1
CSVEGGPGTFSSYNEQFF
TGCAGCGTTGAAGGGGGTCCCGGGACTTTTAGCTCCTACAATGAGCAGTTCTTC
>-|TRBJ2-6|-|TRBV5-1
CASRYSMSSGANVLTF
TGCGCCAGCAGATATTCGATGAGCTCTGGGGCCAACGTCCTGACTTTC
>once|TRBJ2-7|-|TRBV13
CASSLRGRRTTYEQYF
TGTGCCAGCAGCTTGAGAGGGAGAAGGACGACCTACGAGCAGTACTTC
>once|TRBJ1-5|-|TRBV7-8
CASSFTRDQPQHF
TGTGCCAGCAGCTTTACGAGGGATCAGCCCCAGCATTTT
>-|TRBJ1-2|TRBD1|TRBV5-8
CASSLPFRGQGASDYGYTF
TGTGCCAGCAGCTTGCCCTTTAGGGGACAGGGGGCCTCTGACTATGGCTACACCTTC
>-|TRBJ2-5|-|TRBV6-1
CASSEVPSGETQYF
TGTGCCAGCAGTGAGGTCCCTTCGGGTGAGACCCAGTACTTC
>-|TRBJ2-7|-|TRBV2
CASSADWFYEQYF
TGTGCCAGCAGTGCCGACTGGTTCTACGAGCAGTACTTC
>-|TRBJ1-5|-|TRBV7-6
CASSLQAGDQPQHF
TGTGCCAGCAGCTTACAGGCAGGGGATCAGCCCCAGCATTTT
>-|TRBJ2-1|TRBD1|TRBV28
CASGSPGQGDNEQFF
TGTGCCAGCGGATCCCCGGGACAGGGTGACAATGAGCAGTTCTTC
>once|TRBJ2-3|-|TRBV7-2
CASSLVYAEDTQYF
TGTGCCAGCAGCTTAGTGTATGCGGAGGATACGCAGTATTTT
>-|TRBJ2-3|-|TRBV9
CASSVVGAPGTDTQYF
TGTGCCAGCAGCGTAGTGGGGGCGCCAGGTACAGATACGCAGTATTTT